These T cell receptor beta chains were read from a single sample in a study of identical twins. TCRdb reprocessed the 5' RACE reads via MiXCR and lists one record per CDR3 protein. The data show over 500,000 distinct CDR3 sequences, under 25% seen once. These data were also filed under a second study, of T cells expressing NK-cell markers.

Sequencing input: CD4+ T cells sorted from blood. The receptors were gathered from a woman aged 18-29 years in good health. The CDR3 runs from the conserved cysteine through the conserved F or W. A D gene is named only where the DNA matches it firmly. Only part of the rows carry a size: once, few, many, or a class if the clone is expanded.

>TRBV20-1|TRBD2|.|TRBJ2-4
TGCAGTGCTAGAGATCTTAGCGGGAGTGACATTCAGTACTTC
CSARDLSGSDIQYF
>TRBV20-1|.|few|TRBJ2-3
TGCAGTGCTAAGCCGGGGGACGCGCAAAATACGCAGTATTTT
CSAKPGDAQNTQYF
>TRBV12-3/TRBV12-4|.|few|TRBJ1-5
TGTGCCAGCAGTCCTCGGGGTCAGCCCCAGCATTTT
CASSPRGQPQHF
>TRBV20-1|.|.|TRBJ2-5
TGCAGTGCCCCCACCCCGGGCAGGAAGCGGGCCCAGTACTTC
CSAPTPGRKRAQYF
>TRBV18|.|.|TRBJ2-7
TGTGCCAGCTCACCAACGCTCACCGAGCAGGGGGAGCAGTACTTC
CASSPTLTEQGEQYF
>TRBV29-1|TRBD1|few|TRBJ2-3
TGCAGCGGAGGGACAGGCTCCCTGGATACGCAGTATTTT
CSGGTGSLDTQYF
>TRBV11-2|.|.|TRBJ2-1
TGTGCCAGCAGTCTAACCCTTATGCAGTTCTTC
CASSLTLMQFF
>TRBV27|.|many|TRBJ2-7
TGTGCCAGCAGTTTAGGACGGCAGGGTAGATGGGGGGAGCAGTACTTC
CASSLGRQGRWGEQYF
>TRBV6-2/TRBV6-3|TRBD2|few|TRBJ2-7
TGTGCCAGCAGCCTACCCCTTTCGATAGCGGGAGTCGTCGAGCAGTACTTC
CASSLPLSIAGVVEQYF
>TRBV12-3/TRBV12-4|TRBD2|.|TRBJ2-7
TGTGCCAGCAGTTTCGGGACTAGCGGATTTTACGAGCAGTACTTC
CASSFGTSGFYEQYF
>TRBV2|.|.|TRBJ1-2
TGTGCCAGCAGAGTTGGGGGAAGCTCTAACTATGGCTACACCTTC
CASRVGGSSNYGYTF
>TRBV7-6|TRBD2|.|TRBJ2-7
TGTGCCAGCAGCAAGACTAGCGGGAGGGTCTACGAGCAGTACTTC
CASSKTSGRVYEQYF
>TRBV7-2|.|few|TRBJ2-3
TGTGCCAGCAGCTCGGGACGCACAGATACGCAGTATTTT
CASSSGRTDTQYF
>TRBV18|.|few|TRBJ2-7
TGTGCCAGCTCACCAAGCTCGACACCGAACTACGAGCAGTACTTC
CASSPSSTPNYEQYF
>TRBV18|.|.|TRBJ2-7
TGTGCCAGCTCACCCAACCGGGGAGGAAACGAGCAGTACTTC
CASSPNRGGNEQYF
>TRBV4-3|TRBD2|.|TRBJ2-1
TGCGCCAGCAGCCTCGCTAGCGGGAGGGCCAATGAGCAGTTCTTC
CASSLASGRANEQFF
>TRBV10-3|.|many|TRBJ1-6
TGTGCCACAACGGCAGTCGATGGGTCACCCCTCCACTTT
CATTAVDGSPLHF
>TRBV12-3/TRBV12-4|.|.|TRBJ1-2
TGTGCCAGCAGTTTTAGACCTATAGGCTACACCTTC
CASSFRPIGYTF
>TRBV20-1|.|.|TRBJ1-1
TGCAGTGCTGAGGGAAGACTGAACACTGAAGCTTTCTTT
CSAEGRLNTEAFF
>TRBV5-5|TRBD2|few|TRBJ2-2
TGTGCCAGCAGCTTGCAGACTAGCGGTAACACCGGGGAGCTGTTTTTT
CASSLQTSGNTGELFF
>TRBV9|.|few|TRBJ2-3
TGTGCCAGCAGCGTAGTGGACGGTCTGGATACGCAGTATTTT
CASSVVDGLDTQYF
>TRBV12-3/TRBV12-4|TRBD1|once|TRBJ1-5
TGTGCCAGCAGTCCGACAGGGGACAATCAGCCCCAGCATTTT
CASSPTGDNQPQHF
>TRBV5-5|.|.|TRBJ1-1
TGTGCCAGCAGCTTGGCCGCGCAGGGGAACACTGAAGCTTTCTTT
CASSLAAQGNTEAFF
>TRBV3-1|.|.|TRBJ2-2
TGTGCCAGCAGCCTAGGAAGGTCAACCGGGGAGCTGTTTTTT
CASSLGRSTGELFF
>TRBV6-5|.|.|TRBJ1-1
TGTGCCAGCAGTTACTCGTACAAAGGGTTGGTTGGTGAAGCTTTCTTT
CASSYSYKGLVGEAFF
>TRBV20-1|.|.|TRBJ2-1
TGCAGTCATACCTCCTACAATGAGCAGTTCTTC
CSHTSYNEQFF
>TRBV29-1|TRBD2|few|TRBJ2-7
TGCAGCGTCCGGACTAGCTGGAGCTCCTACGAGCAGTACTTC
CSVRTSWSSYEQYF
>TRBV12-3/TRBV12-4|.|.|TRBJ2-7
TGTGCCACTTCAAAGGGGTACGAGCAGTACTTC
CATSKGYEQYF
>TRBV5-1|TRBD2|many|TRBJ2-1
TGCGCCAGCAGCTTGGGGCTAGCGGGGGGGTACAATGAGCAGTTCTTC
CASSLGLAGGYNEQFF
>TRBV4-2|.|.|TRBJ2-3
TGTGCCAGCAGCGCAGCCGGGTCGGGGGATACGCAGTATTTT
CASSAAGSGDTQYF
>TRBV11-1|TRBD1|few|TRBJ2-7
TGTGCCAGCAGCTTAACACTCATGGCTGGGACAGGGTATCACGAGCAGTACTTC
CASSLTLMAGTGYHEQYF
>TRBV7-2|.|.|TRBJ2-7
TGTGCCAGCCAACCCGAACGGAGCTCCTACGAGCAGTACTTC
CASQPERSSYEQYF
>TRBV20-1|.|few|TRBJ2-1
TGCAGTGCTAGAGATCCGAGGAAGCCCAGAAATGAGCAGTTCTTC
CSARDPRKPRNEQFF
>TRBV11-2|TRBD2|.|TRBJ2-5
TGTGCCAGCAGCTTAGGGACTAGCCGTGTAGAGACCCAGTACTTC
CASSLGTSRVETQYF
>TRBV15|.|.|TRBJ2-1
TGTGCCACCAGCAGAGCCGTCAATGAGCAGTTCTTC
CATSRAVNEQFF
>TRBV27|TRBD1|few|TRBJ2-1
TGTGCCAGCAGTAAGGGACAGGGGATAAAGAATGAGCAGTTCTTC
CASSKGQGIKNEQFF
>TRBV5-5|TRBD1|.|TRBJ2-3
TGTGCCAGCAGCAAAGGACAGGGATTGGGCACAGATACGCAGTATTTT
CASSKGQGLGTDTQYF
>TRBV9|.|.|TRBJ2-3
TGTGCCAGCAGCGTAGGGCAGGGGAAGTTTTCAGATACGCAGTATTTT
CASSVGQGKFSDTQYF
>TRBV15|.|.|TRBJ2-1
TGTGCCACAAGAGGAGCGAGGGAGTCCTACAATGAGCAGTTCTTC
CATRGARESYNEQFF
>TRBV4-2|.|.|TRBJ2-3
TGTGCCAGCAGCCAAGATCTTCGGAGCGGCGGGACAGATACGCAGTATTTT
CASSQDLRSGGTDTQYF
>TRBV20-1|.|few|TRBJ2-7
TGCAGTGCTAGTCACAGGGACGAGCAGTACTTC
CSASHRDEQYF
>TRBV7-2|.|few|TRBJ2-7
TGTGCCAGCAGCTCCAGGGGGAGCGGGATAGGACGCTACGAGCAGTACTTC
CASSSRGSGIGRYEQYF
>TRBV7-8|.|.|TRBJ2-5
TGTGCCAGCAGCTTAATCCGAGGGAGGAGCGGCCAAGAGACCCAGTACTTC
CASSLIRGRSGQETQYF
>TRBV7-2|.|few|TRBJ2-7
TGTGCCAGCAGCCCCCGGGTCTCCACTTACGAGCAGTACTTC
CASSPRVSTYEQYF
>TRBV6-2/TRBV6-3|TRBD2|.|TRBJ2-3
TGTGCCAGCAGCCCCCTGGCTAGCGGGGGAGCAGATACGCAGTATTTT
CASSPLASGGADTQYF
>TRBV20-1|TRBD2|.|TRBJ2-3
TGCAGTGCCCATGCTGGACTAGTTGGCACAGATACGCAGTATTTT
CSAHAGLVGTDTQYF
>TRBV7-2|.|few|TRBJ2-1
TGTGCCAGCAGCCCAGCGGCAGCCTACAATGAGCAGTTCTTC
CASSPAAAYNEQFF
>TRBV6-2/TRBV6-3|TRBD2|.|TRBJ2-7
TGTGCCAGCTCACCCCCCACAGCGGGAGTTTACGAGCAGTACTTC
CASSPPTAGVYEQYF
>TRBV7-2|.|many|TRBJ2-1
TGTGCCAGCAGCTTCCTAAGCAATGAGCAGTTCTTC
CASSFLSNEQFF
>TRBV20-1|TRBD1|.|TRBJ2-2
TGCAGTGCTAGTCCCTTGGGACAGGGCTTGACCGGGGAGCTGTTTTTT
CSASPLGQGLTGELFF